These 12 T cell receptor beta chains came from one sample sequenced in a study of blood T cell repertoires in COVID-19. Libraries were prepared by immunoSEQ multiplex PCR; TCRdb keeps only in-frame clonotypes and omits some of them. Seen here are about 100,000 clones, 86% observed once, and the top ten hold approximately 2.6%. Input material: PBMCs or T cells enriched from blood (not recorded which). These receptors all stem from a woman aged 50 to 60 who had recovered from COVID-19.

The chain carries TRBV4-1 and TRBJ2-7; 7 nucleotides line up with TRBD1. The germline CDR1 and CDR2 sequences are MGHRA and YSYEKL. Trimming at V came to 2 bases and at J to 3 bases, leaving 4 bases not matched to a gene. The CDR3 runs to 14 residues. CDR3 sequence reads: CASSQRDSNYEQYF. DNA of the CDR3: TGCGCCAGCAGCCAACGGGACAGTAACTACGAGCAGTACTTC.

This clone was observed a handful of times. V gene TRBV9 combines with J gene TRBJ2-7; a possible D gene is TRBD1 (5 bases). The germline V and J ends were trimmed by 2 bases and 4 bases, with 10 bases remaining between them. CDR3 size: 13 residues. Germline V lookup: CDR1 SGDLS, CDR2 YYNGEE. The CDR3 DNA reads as TGTGCCAGCAGCGTGACAGATAGGTACGAGCAGTACTTC. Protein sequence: CASSVTDRYEQYF.

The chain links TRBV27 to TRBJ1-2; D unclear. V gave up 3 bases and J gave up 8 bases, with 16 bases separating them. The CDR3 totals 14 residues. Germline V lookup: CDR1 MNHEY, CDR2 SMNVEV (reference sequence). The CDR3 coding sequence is TGTGCCAGCAGTTTCATTGGACGGGAAAACGGCTACACCTTC. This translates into CASSFIGRENGYTF.

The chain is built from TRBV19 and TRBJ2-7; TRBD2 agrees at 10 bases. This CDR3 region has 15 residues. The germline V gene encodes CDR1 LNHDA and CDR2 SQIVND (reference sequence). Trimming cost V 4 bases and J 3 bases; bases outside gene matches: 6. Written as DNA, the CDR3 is TGTGCCAGTAGTAAGCTAGCGGGAGAAAGCTACGAGCAGTACTTC. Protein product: CASSKLAGESYEQYF.

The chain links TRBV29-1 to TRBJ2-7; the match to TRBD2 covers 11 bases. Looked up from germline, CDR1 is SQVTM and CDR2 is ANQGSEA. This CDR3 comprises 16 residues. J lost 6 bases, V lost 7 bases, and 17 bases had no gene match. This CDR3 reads CSASLPGLAGEREQYF. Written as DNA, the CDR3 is TGCAGCGCCTCCCTCCCCGGACTAGCGGGTGAGCGCGAGCAGTACTTC.

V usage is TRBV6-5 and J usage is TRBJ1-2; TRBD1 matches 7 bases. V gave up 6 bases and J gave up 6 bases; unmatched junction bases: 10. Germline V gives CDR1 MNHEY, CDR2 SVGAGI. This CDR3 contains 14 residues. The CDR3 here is CASRNPDRDDGYTF. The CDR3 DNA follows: TGTGCCAGCAGAAACCCCGACAGGGATGATGGCTACACCTTC.

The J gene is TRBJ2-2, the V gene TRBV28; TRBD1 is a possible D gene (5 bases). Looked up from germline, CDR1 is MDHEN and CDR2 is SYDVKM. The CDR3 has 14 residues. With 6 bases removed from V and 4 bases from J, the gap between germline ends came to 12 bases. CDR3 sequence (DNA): TGTGCCAGCAGCCTCGACAGTTTCACCGGGGAGCTGTTTTTT. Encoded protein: CASSLDSFTGELFF.

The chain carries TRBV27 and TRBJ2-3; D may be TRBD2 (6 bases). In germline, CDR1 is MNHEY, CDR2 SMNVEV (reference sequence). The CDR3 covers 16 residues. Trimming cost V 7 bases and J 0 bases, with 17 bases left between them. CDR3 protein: CASMEGARSSTDTQYF. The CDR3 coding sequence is TGTGCCAGCATGGAGGGTGCGAGATCAAGCACAGATACGCAGTATTTT.

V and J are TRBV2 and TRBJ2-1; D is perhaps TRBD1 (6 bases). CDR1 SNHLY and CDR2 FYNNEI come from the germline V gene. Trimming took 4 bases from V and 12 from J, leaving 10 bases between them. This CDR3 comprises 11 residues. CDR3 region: CASSGGQLQFF. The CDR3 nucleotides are TGTGCCAGCAGTGGCGGACAGTTGCAGTTCTTC. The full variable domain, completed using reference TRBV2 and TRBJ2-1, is EPEVTQTPSHQVTQMGQEVILRCVPISNHLYFYWYRQILGQKVEFLVSFYNNEISEKSEIFDDQFSVERPDGSNFTLKIRSTKLEDSAMYFCASSGGQLQFFGPGTRLTVL.

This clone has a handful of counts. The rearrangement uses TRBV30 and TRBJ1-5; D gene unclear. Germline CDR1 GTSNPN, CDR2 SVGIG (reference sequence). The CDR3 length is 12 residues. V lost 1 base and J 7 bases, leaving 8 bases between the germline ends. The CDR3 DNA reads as TGTGCCTGGAGTGGTCCCAAACAGCCCCAGCATTTT. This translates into CAWSGPKQPQHF.

The CDR3 here is CASSLVQRENNEQFF. The CDR3 DNA reads TGTGCCAGCAGCTTAGTCCAGCGGGAGAACAATGAGCAGTTCTTC. The chain has TRBV7-2 and TRBJ2-1; 8 positions agree with TRBD2. This CDR3 region has 15 residues. Per germline, CDR1 SGHTA and CDR2 FQGNSA. After removal of 1 base from V and 5 bases from J, the junction contained 4 bases not matched to a gene.

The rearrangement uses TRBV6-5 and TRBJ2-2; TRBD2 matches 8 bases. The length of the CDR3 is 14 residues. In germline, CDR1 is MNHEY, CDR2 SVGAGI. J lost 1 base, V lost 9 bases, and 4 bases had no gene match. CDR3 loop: CASTGTRNTGELFF. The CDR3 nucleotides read TGTGCCAGTACCGGGACTAGGAACACCGGGGAGCTGTTTTTT.